This entry lists 20 T cell receptor beta chains sequenced from one sample in a study of blood T cell repertoires in COVID-19. Assay used: immunoSEQ multiplex PCR; TCRdb lists only in-frame clones, some missing. Among approximately 290,000 clones, about four fifths were seen once, and the ten largest hold 15% to 17%. Sequencing input: peripheral blood. The receptors stem from a person between 70 and 80 years old with COVID-19, enrolled during active disease.

Regarding this clone: Within the sample, other DNA sequences also encode this same CDR3. The CDR3 loop reads CASSQDRGSGNTIYF. The CDR3 DNA reads as TGCGCCAGCAGCCAAGACCGAGGGTCTGGAAACACCATATATTTT. The chain employs TRBV4-1 and TRBJ1-3; no reliable D call. V was cut by 0 bases and J by 1 base, with 7 bases left in between. The length of the CDR3 is 15 residues. Per the germline V gene, CDR1 is MGHRA and CDR2 is YSYEKL.

J is TRBJ1-4 and V is TRBV7-8; TRBD1 might be the D (5 bases). Looked up from germline, CDR1 is SGHVS and CDR2 is FQNEAQ. Trimming left V 8 bases short and J 7 bases short, with 14 bases between. The CDR3 spans 13 residues. The CDR3 coding sequence is TGTGCCAGCCAAGGGGAGGGGAGTGAAAAACTGTTTTTT. Encoded protein: CASQGEGSEKLFF.

This clone came up once. V gene TRBV2 combines with J gene TRBJ1-6; D remains ambiguous. From germline, CDR1 is SNHLY and CDR2 FYNNEI. Trimming left V 9 bases short and J 9 bases short, with 12 bases between. CDR3 length: 12 residues. DNA for the CDR3: TGTGCCAGGGCACCGGCGGGTTCACCCCTCCACTTT. The encoded protein is CARAPAGSPLHF. Drawing the rest from reference TRBV2 and TRBJ1-6, the complete variable domain is EPEVTQTPSHQVTQMGQEVILRCVPISNHLYFYWYRQILGQKVEFLVSFYNNEISEKSEIFDDQFSVERPDGSNFTLKIRSTKLEDSAMYFCARAPAGSPLHFGNGTRLTVT.

This clone was detected only a few times. In DNA, the CDR3 is TGCGCCAGCAGCCAAGCCAGGAACAATCAGCCCCAGCATTTT. It specifies CASSQARNNQPQHF. The rearrangement joins TRBV4-1 to TRBJ1-5; D ambiguous. The V end lost 1 base, the J end lost 3 bases, and 7 bases lay between the germline ends. Germline V gene lookup returns CDR1 MGHRA and CDR2 YSYEKL. The CDR3 is 14 residues long.

The chain has TRBV6-5 and TRBJ2-7; D perhaps matches TRBD1 (5 bases). V dropped 3 bases and J dropped 2 bases, with 11 bases sitting between them. There are 14 residues in the CDR3. CDR1 and CDR2 (germline): MNHEY, SVGAGI. The CDR3 loop is CASSYQQAPYEQYF. The CDR3 nucleotides are TGTGCCAGCAGTTATCAACAGGCCCCCTACGAGCAGTACTTC.

This clone was observed a few times. CDR3 nucleotides: TGTGCCAGCAGAAAACAGGGGGCCGGTCAGCCCCAGCATTTT. It encodes CASRKQGAGQPQHF. The V and J genes are TRBV27 and TRBJ1-5, with 9 nucleotides matching TRBD1. Unmatched junction bases numbered 6, after V lost 6 bases and J lost 6 bases. CDR1 is MNHEY and CDR2 is SMNVEV in the germline V gene (reference sequence). This CDR3 has 14 residues.

The J gene is TRBJ1-2, the V gene TRBV9, with 7 bases aligning to TRBD1. In germline, CDR1 is SGDLS, CDR2 YYNGEE. V lost 4 bases and J lost 8; bases outside the gene matches: 11. This CDR3 comprises 14 residues. In DNA, the CDR3 is TGTGCCAGCAGCTTGAGTACAGGGGCATCCGGCTACACCTTC. Translation gives CASSLSTGASGYTF.

The chain uses TRBV27 and TRBJ1-2, with D possibly TRBD1 on 6 matching bases. Germline values: CDR1 MNHEY, CDR2 SMNVEV (reference sequence). The V end lost 2 bases, the J end lost 4 bases, and 26 bases lay between the germline ends. CDR3 length: 19 amino acids. The CDR3 reads CASSLPPSGGAPGGYGYTF. Written as DNA, the CDR3 is TGTGCCAGCAGTTTACCCCCCTCGGGGGGCGCTCCGGGGGGCTATGGCTACACCTTC.

V and J are TRBV13 and TRBJ2-7, with 9 bases lining up with TRBD1. Germline V CDR1 and CDR2: PRHDT, FYEKMQ (reference sequence). Trimming cost V 5 bases and J 5 bases; bases outside gene matches: 10. The length of the CDR3 is 15 residues. CDR3: CASSQISTGGDEQYF. The DNA for the CDR3 is TGTGCCAGCAGCCAGATTTCGACAGGGGGAGACGAGCAGTACTTC.

V is TRBV5-1 and J is TRBJ2-2, with TRBD2 matching 8 bases. The CDR3 covers 15 residues. V lost 4 bases and J lost 9; bases outside the gene matches: 11. Germline lookup yields CDR1 SGHRS and CDR2 YFSETQ. The CDR3 DNA sequence: TGCGCCAGCAGCCGGAATCCGGGGGGGCGCTGGGAGCTGTTTTTT. It translates to CASSRNPGGRWELFF.

V and J are TRBV19 and TRBJ1-1, with D tentatively TRBD1 (6 bases). The CDR3 covers 16 residues. The germline V and J ends were trimmed by 6 bases and 4 bases, with 21 bases remaining between them. Germline CDR1 and CDR2: LNHDA and SQIVND (reference sequence). The CDR3 spells CASSLERTVRGTEAFF. The CDR3 DNA reads TGTGCCAGTAGCTTAGAGAGGACAGTCCGGGGCACTGAAGCTTTCTTT.

This rearrangement joins TRBV27 to TRBJ2-3; 9 bases are shared with TRBD2. Germline V lookup: CDR1 MNHEY, CDR2 SMNVEV (reference sequence). Trimming removed 2 bases from V and 1 base from J; junction bases left unmatched: 4. This CDR3 spans 16 amino acids. In DNA, the CDR3 is TGTGCCAGCAGTTTAGGTAGCGGGAGTGGCACAGATACGCAGTATTTT. Translated: CASSLGSGSGTDTQYF.

This clone was observed a handful of times. This sequence joins TRBV5-1 and TRBJ2-7; TRBD2 matches at 12 bases. Looked up from germline, CDR1 is SGHRS and CDR2 is YFSETQ. V trimming: 5 bases; J trimming: 5 bases; junction bases outside the gene matches: 5. The CDR3 is 14 amino acids. The CDR3 loop reads CASRTSGRLNEQYF. Here the CDR3 DNA reads TGCGCCAGCAGGACTAGCGGGAGATTAAACGAGCAGTACTTC.

This clone was counted ten times or more. This CDR3 is CSVIGGAGYEQYF. Written as DNA, the CDR3 is TGCAGCGTCATAGGAGGAGCGGGGTACGAGCAGTACTTC. The chain links TRBV29-1 to TRBJ2-7, with 7 bases lining up with TRBD2. J lost 4 bases, V lost 6 bases, and 9 bases had no gene match. CDR1 and CDR2 (germline): SQVTM, ANQGSEA. CDR3 size: 13 residues.

The chain recombines TRBV7-2 with TRBJ2-3; 9 bases fit TRBD2. The ends lost 0 bases at V and 10 bases at J; junction bases unmatched: 5. This CDR3 contains 14 residues. CDR1 SGHTA and CDR2 FQGNSA come from the germline V gene. CDR3 nucleotides: TGTGCCAGCAGCTTAGCCGCTAGCGGGGTTCCGCAGTATTTT. Amino acid sequence: CASSLAASGVPQYF.

This clone showed up just a few times. The chain couples TRBV7-2 to TRBJ2-7, with a weak D call TRBD1 (6 bases). Trimming cost V 5 bases and J 7 bases, with 18 bases left between them. The CDR3 loop spans 14 amino acids. Germline loops: CDR1 SGHTA, CDR2 FQGNSA. The chain's CDR3 is CASSTLTGSVEQYF. CDR3 in DNA: TGTGCCAGCAGCACCCTAACAGGGTCGGTAGAGCAGTACTTC.

The chain couples TRBV19 to TRBJ1-4, with TRBD1 identical over 8 bases. CDR1 and CDR2 (germline): LNHDA, SQIVND (reference sequence). CDR3 length equals 13 residues. With 7 bases clipped from V and 7 bases from J, the junction kept 5 bases outside the gene matches. CDR3 loop: CASKDRDLEKLFF. CDR3 nucleotide sequence: TGTGCCAGTAAGGACAGGGATCTTGAAAAACTGTTTTTT.

J is TRBJ2-3 and V is TRBV6-1, with 9 bases that match TRBD2. Germline assignment: CDR1 MNHNS and CDR2 SASEGT. V dropped 2 bases and J dropped 2; count of bases not matched to a gene: 8. The CDR3 totals 17 residues. The CDR3 protein is CASSERGLAKNTDTQYF. The DNA for the CDR3 is TGTGCCAGCAGTGAACGTGGACTAGCGAAGAACACAGATACGCAGTATTTT.

About this clone itself: Other DNA variants within this sample encode the same CDR3. The chain has TRBV29-1 and TRBJ2-5; 16 bases fit TRBD2. Per germline, CDR1 SQVTM and CDR2 ANQGSEA. Germline trimming cut 6 bases from V and 5 bases from J; bases unmatched to any gene: 9. The CDR3 runs to 16 residues. CDR3 bases: TGCAGCGTCACCGGGACTAGCGGGAGGGCAGGGGAGACCCAGTACTTC. This translates into CSVTGTSGRAGETQYF. Supplemented by reference TRBV29-1 and TRBJ2-5, the full variable domain reads SAVISQKPSRDICQRGTSLTIQCQVDSQVTMMFWYRQQPGQSLTLIATANQGSEATYESGFVIDKFPISRPNLTFSTLTVSNMSPEDSSIYLCSVTGTSGRAGETQYFGPGTRLLVL.

This clone was detected many times. This chain connects TRBV11-3 to TRBJ2-2; the match to TRBD2 covers 12 bases. J lost 7 bases, V lost 5 bases, and 8 bases had no gene match. Germline-derived CDR1 and CDR2 are SGHNT and YENEEA. The CDR3 sequence is 16 residues long. The CDR3 sequence is CASSPRTSGTDGELFF. CDR3 coding DNA: TGTGCCAGCAGCCCGCGGACTAGCGGGACTGACGGGGAGCTGTTTTTT.